This TCR delta chain was observed in a study of Vδ1+ human thymocytes. A remark on this clone: Its specificity is unknown.

Per germline, CDR1 TSWWSYY and CDR2 QGS. The J segment lost 3 bases and the V segment lost 1 base, leaving 15 bases of the junction unmatched. The CDR3 is 20 amino acids. Whole-study results and caveats: The authors advised highly purified populations and single-cell validation. TRD repertoires were essentially private, unlike widely shared TRG clonotypes. Despite high sort purity, about 20% of thymic T cell receptor delta sequences were Vdelta2. Highly polyclonal TRG and TRD repertoires with Gaussian CDR3 length distributions appeared in thymus.

RNA was extracted from the cells and then reverse transcribed. The CDR3 regions were amplified by multiplex PCR from V-gene primers to a constant-region primer. TCRdb re-processed the multiplex PCR reads using CATT. The sample includes about 53,000 delta-chain clones, less than 15% of them seen just once. Sorted Vdelta1+ thymocytes were about 97% to 99.6% pure. The receptor's source is a girl in the first two years of life who had congenital heart surgery. Sequenced input: Vdelta1+ gamma-delta thymocytes from the thymus. Noted subset: FACS-sorted CD3+ TCRalphabeta- TCRVdelta1+ TCRVdelta2- thymocytes. The V call is TRDV1, the J call TRDJ1, with 12 nucleotides matching TRDD3. The CDR3 sequence: CALGEPPTGGYSRGADKLIF. The CDR3 nucleotides read TGTGCTCTTGGGGAACCTCCTACTGGGGGATACTCTCGGGGGGCCGATAAACTCATCTTT.